This entry lists 18 T cell receptor beta chains sequenced from one sample in a study of T cells in Graves' hyperthyroidism and ophthalmopathy. The CDR3 regions of TCR beta were amplified from RNA transcripts. With the HTBI primer set, the TCR CDR3 went through a first round of RT-PCR. Each CDR3 protein is one row after TCRdb ran MiXCR on the multiplex PCR reads. This table has about 590,000 distinct CDR3 sequences, about a sixth appearing once. The sequenced sample was blood. These receptors all come from a woman in her twenties or thirties with Graves' hyperthyroidism.

This clonotype was counted only a few times. The CDR3 DNA sequence: TGCGCCAGCAGCCAAGCCTCCCGAGAGCAGTTCTTC. Its translation is CASSQASREQFF. The gene calls are TRBV4-1 and TRBJ2-1; D is unclear. CDR1 and CDR2 (germline): MGHRA, YSYEKL. V was cut by 1 base and J by 10 bases, with 8 bases left in between. The CDR3 covers 12 residues.

This sequence joins TRBV12-3 or TRBV12-4 and TRBJ2-2; TRBD2 aligns across 11 bases. J was trimmed by 1 base and V by 5 bases; bases with no gene match: 9. This CDR3 spans 18 amino acids. The CDR3 loop reads CASSPHPGLAVNTGELFF. Written as DNA, the CDR3 is TGTGCCAGCAGTCCGCACCCGGGACTAGCGGTGAACACCGGGGAGCTGTTTTTT.

This clonotype was seen only a few times. This sequence joins TRBV4-1 and TRBJ2-1; D is ambiguous. Germline CDR1 is MGHRA and CDR2 is YSYEKL. The V and J ends lost 6 bases and 0 bases respectively, with 12 bases between them. CDR3 length: 15 amino acids. CDR3 nucleotides: TGCGCCAGCAGAGACCGGGTCTTCTCCTACAATGAGCAGTTCTTC. Protein: CASRDRVFSYNEQFF.

The sample holds many counts of this clonotype. The chain has TRBV6-5 and TRBJ2-5; 9 bases line up with TRBD2. The CDR3 is 15 residues long. V lost 2 bases and J lost 4; bases outside the gene matches: 5. CDR1 MNHEY and CDR2 SVGAGI come from the germline V gene. Here the CDR3 DNA reads TGTGCCAGCAGTTACGGCGGGAGGGCCCCAGAGACCCAGTACTTC. It specifies CASSYGGRAPETQYF.

This clonotype showed up many times. This sequence joins TRBV20-1 and TRBJ2-3, with 9 bases aligning to TRBD2. V shed 0 bases, J shed 1 base, and the junction held 14 bases outside the gene matches. The CDR3 runs to 19 residues. The germline V gene has CDR1 DFQATT and CDR2 SNEGSKA (reference sequence). Here the CDR3 reads CSARDRAGSGSLGTDTQYF. The CDR3 DNA sequence: TGCAGTGCTAGAGACCGGGCGGGTAGCGGGAGTCTTGGCACAGATACGCAGTATTTT.

This clonotype was picked up a small number of times. The genes are TRBV7-3 and TRBJ2-3; maybe TRBD1 (6 bases). CDR1 is SGHTA and CDR2 is FQGTGA in the germline V gene. The CDR3 is 16 residues long. The V and J ends lost 2 bases and 2 bases respectively, with 14 bases between them. The CDR3 DNA reads TGTGCCAGCAGCTTATTCCAAACAGGGAACACAGATACGCAGTATTTT. Amino acid sequence: CASSLFQTGNTDTQYF. The complete variable domain, with remaining parts taken from reference TRBV7-3 and TRBJ2-3, reads GAGVSQTPSNKVTEKGKYVELRCDPISGHTALYWYRQSLGQGPEFLIYFQGTGAADDSGLPNDRFFAVRPEGSVSTLKIQRTERGDSAVYLCASSLFQTGNTDTQYFGPGTRLTVL.

The V call is TRBV19, the J call TRBJ2-7, with 10 bases matching TRBD2. Germline assignment: CDR1 LNHDA and CDR2 SQIVND (reference sequence). This CDR3 has 16 residues. Trimming took 3 bases from V and 6 from J; bases not matched to a gene: 11. This chain's CDR3 is CASSIHLLAGVPEQYF. The CDR3 DNA reads as TGTGCCAGTAGTATCCACCTCCTAGCGGGAGTTCCCGAGCAGTACTTC.

This clonotype was recorded at least ten times. The J gene is TRBJ2-3, the V gene TRBV30; D is uncertain. V was shortened by 0 bases and J by 2 bases, with 15 bases between the two germline ends. Germline CDR1 GTSNPN, CDR2 SVGIG (reference sequence). CDR3 length equals 16 residues. CDR3 in DNA: TGTGCCTGGAGTGTACCGATTGCTACAAACACAGATACGCAGTATTTT. Translated, it gives CAWSVPIATNTDTQYF. Using reference TRBV30 and TRBJ2-3 for the parts outside the CDR3, the full variable domain is SQTIHQWPATLVQPVGSPLSLECTVEGTSNPNLYWYRQAAGRGLQLLFYSVGIGQISSEVPQNLSASRPQDRQFILSSKKLLLSDSGFYLCAWSVPIATNTDTQYFGPGTRLTVL.

The V gene is TRBV29-1, the J gene TRBJ2-1, with 7 bases matching TRBD2. The CDR3 runs 14 residues. V was pared by 1 base and J by 3 bases, with 3 bases of the junction left unmatched. Germline CDR1 reads SQVTM; CDR2 reads ANQGSEA. CDR3 bases: TGCAGCGTTGAAGTCTCTAGCGGCTACAATGAGCAGTTCTTC. Protein sequence: CSVEVSSGYNEQFF.

This clonotype was observed a few times. The chain links TRBV28 to TRBJ1-5, with D tentatively TRBD1 (5 bases). Germline CDR1 is MDHEN and CDR2 is SYDVKM. Trimming took 5 bases from V and 2 from J, leaving 13 bases between them. The CDR3 has 15 amino acids. The CDR3 sequence is CASSTSQVGNQPQHF. Here the CDR3 DNA reads TGTGCCAGCAGTACCTCACAGGTGGGCAATCAGCCCCAGCATTTT.

The chain combines TRBV5-5 with TRBJ1-5; perhaps TRBD1 as D (6 bases). V shed 4 bases and J shed 6 bases, with 20 bases lying between them. The germline V gene has CDR1 SGHKS and CDR2 YYEKEE (reference sequence). The CDR3 sequence is 16 residues long. The CDR3, as DNA: TGTGCCAGCAGCCCCCGCGCGGGGGCCCTCGGTCAGCCCCAGCATTTT. Its translation: CASSPRAGALGQPQHF.

This clonotype was counted at least ten times. The J gene is TRBJ2-7, the V gene TRBV6-5; no clear D. The ends were cut back, 2 bases at V and 3 bases at J, with 11 bases in the middle. This CDR3 has 14 residues. The germline V gene has CDR1 MNHEY and CDR2 SVGAGI. Here the CDR3 DNA reads TGTGCCAGCAGTTACAAGCATTCGATCTACGAGCAGTACTTC. This sequence encodes CASSYKHSIYEQYF.

This chain links TRBV7-9 with TRBJ1-2; D unresolved. This CDR3 is built from 16 residues. V dropped 1 base and J dropped 4 bases, with 16 bases sitting between them. Germline V CDR1 and CDR2: SEHNR, FQNEAQ (reference sequence). The CDR3 DNA follows: TGTGCCAGCAGCTTAGGTGGCCCCCATTTGCCCTATGGCTACACCTTC. This translates into CASSLGGPHLPYGYTF.

This clonotype was observed many times. The chain recombines TRBV2 with TRBJ2-5; D remains ambiguous. This CDR3 comprises 12 residues. V dropped 8 bases and J dropped 1 base, with 8 bases sitting between them. Per germline, CDR1 SNHLY and CDR2 FYNNEI. CDR3 DNA sequence: TGTGCCAGCTCAGAAACCCAAGAGACCCAGTACTTC. Residues: CASSETQETQYF.

The table lists this clonotype with many counts. CDR3 sequence (DNA): TGCGCCAGCAGCGTATCAGGTGGGGGATTTGGTGACGAGCAGTACTTC. Protein: CASSVSGGGFGDEQYF. The chain carries TRBV5-1 and TRBJ2-7; the D gene could be TRBD1 or TRBD2 (5 bases each). CDR3 length: 16 residues. CDR1 and CDR2 from the germline V gene are SGHRS and YFSETQ. The ends were cut back, 4 bases at V and 5 bases at J, with 22 bases in the middle.

About this clonotype itself: One end of the junction varies from germline; a read error may be responsible. The CDR3 region is CVTSRDLWGGASTNEKLFF. The CDR3 DNA follows: TGTGTCACCAGCAGAGACCTCTGGGGGGGCGCCTCAACTAATGAAAAACTGTTTTTT. This chain connects TRBV15 to TRBJ1-4; D may be TRBD1 (6 bases). Per germline, CDR1 LNHNV and CDR2 YYDKDF (reference sequence). This CDR3 region has 19 residues.

This clonotype was seen only a few times. The V gene is TRBV5-4, the J gene TRBJ2-5; 11 bases align to TRBD2. V was pared by 4 bases and J by 5 bases, with 13 bases of the junction left unmatched. CDR1 SGHNT and CDR2 YYREEE come from the germline V gene (reference sequence). CDR3 length: 17 amino acids. The CDR3 sequence: CASSPPGLAVRRETQYF. The CDR3 DNA sequence: TGTGCCAGCAGCCCGCCGGGACTAGCGGTCCGTCGTGAGACCCAGTACTTC. Full variable domain (outside the CDR3, taken from reference TRBV5-4 and TRBJ2-5): ETGVTQSPTHLIKTRGQQVTLRCSSQSGHNTVSWYQQALGQGPQFIFQYYREEENGRGNFPPRFSGLQFPNYSSELNVNALELDDSALYLCASSPPGLAVRRETQYFGPGTRLLVL.

This clonotype showed up just a few times. The chain carries TRBV20-1 and TRBJ2-7; 9 bases map to TRBD2. The CDR3 is 14 residues long. V was clipped by 6 bases and J by 6 bases; unmatched bases: 12. The germline gives CDR1 DFQATT, CDR2 SNEGSKA (reference sequence). The CDR3 loop reads CSATPEAGGIEQYF. The CDR3 coding sequence is TGCAGTGCCACCCCAGAAGCGGGAGGCATCGAGCAGTACTTC.